This TCR beta chain derives from a study of T cells after yellow fever vaccination. General observations from the study: Re-detected after boosting: most primary clones, approximately 97% of CD4 and 75% to 90% of CD8. Weaker, the secondary response had a peak occurring faster, on day 5 versus 15.

Synthesis of TCR cDNA relied on 5'RACE template switching, which attached a universal primer site and UMIs. TCRdb used MiXCR to reprocess the 5' RACE reads, holding one entry per CDR3 protein. The data show some 260,000 distinct CDR3 sequences, about 5% seen once. The CDR3 sequence is 15 residues long. Germline values: CDR1 KGHSH, CDR2 LQKENI. V was pared by 5 bases and J by 4 bases, with 8 bases of the junction left unmatched. In this sample, this clonotype turned up a few times. Its antigen is not identified. The gene calls are TRBV18 and TRBJ2-7; 10 bases are a match to TRBD1. The sequences come from CD4+ T cells sorted from PBMCs, collected on the day of the yellow fever booster vaccination. The TCR comes from a man younger than 35 who received the YFV17D yellow fever vaccine. CDR3 sequence: CASSSTGQGLYEQYF. CDR3 bases: TGTGCCAGCTCATCGACGGGACAGGGGTTGTACGAGCAGTACTTC.